The source of this T cell receptor (beta chain) is a study of early T cells in non-severe SARS-CoV-2 infection. Looking at the study overall: Sequencing targeted bulk RNA from unsorted whole blood, leaving chains unpaired.

This clonotype has a count of ten or more. Its antigen is unidentified. TCRdb ran MiXCR on the 5' RACE reads and lists one entry per CDR3 protein. The table shows around 55,000 distinct CDR3 sequences, with around 13% occurring only once. Study outcomes and limitations: VDJdb matching, biased toward anti-spike CD8 responses, missed private and CD4 specificities.

The sample consisted of whole blood. The sequence was collected from an adult who was a healthcare worker with PCR-confirmed SARS-CoV-2 infection or an uninfected control (not recorded which).

The CDR3 DNA reads as TGTGCCAGCAGTTACAAAGGTCCGGTCTCGCTAGATACGCAGTATTTT. Translation: CASSYKGPVSLDTQYF. The chain combines TRBV6-5 with TRBJ2-3; D unresolved. V lost 2 bases, J lost 5 bases, and 17 bases lay in between. The CDR3 loop spans 16 amino acids. In germline, CDR1 is MNHEY, CDR2 SVGAGI.